Shown below are 21 T cell receptor beta chains from a single sample sequenced in a study of tumor-infiltrating lymphocytes in primary liver carcinoma. Production of TCR beta cDNA used roughly 480 ng total RNA together with a constant-region primer. Slightly modified ARM-PCR served as the procedure for the TCR beta libraries. These libraries came from three rounds of nested multiplex PCR. The study ran its first two PCR rounds for roughly 10 cycles each, using TRBV1-TRBV30 forward primers and a C-beta reverse primer. From the multiplex PCR reads, TCRdb called clonotypes with MiXCR, one entry per CDR3 protein. The sample holds tens of thousands of distinct CDR3 sequences; 55% to 75% are singletons and the top ten take 25% to 30%. Bulk tissue was left unsorted, and RNA and DNA were co-extracted from about 20-30 mg of it. The sample comprised liver tumor tissue from sampling region 5. As to subset: tumor region T5, tumor centre. All receptors come from a man between 40 and 49 years old with primary liver carcinoma and hepatitis B virus infection.

Points on this clonotype: An end of the junction does not agree with germline; a read error may underlie this. J is TRBJ2-7 and V is TRBV11-2; D unresolved. The CDR3 contains 14 residues. Germline V gene sequence: CDR1 SGHAT, CDR2 FQNNGV. The CDR3 protein is CGSSLTDGACEQHF. The CDR3, as DNA: TGTGGCAGCAGCTTAACCGACGGAGCCTGCGAGCAGCACTTC. Full variable domain (missing parts from reference TRBV11-2 and TRBJ2-7): EAGVAQSPRYKIIEKRQSVAFWCNPISGHATLYWYQQILGQGPKLLIQFQNNGVVDDSQLPKDRFSAERLKGVDSTLKIQPAKLEDSAVYLCGSSLTDGACEQHFGPGTRLTVT.

At least ten counts were recorded for this clonotype. The chain joins TRBV28 to TRBJ2-7; D is ambiguous. The V gene's germline CDR1 is MDHEN and CDR2 SYDVKM. Between the trimmed V and J ends, which lost 5 bases and 2 bases, there was a span of 22 bases. The CDR3 has 17 amino acids. The CDR3 nucleotides are TGTGCCAGCAGTGCCCCAGCCCCCACGAGATCCGCCTACGAGCAGTACTTC. It specifies CASSAPAPTRSAYEQYF.

This clonotype was recorded at least ten times. The V gene is TRBV28, the J gene TRBJ1-1; the D gene is possibly TRBD1 (5 bases). The CDR3 spans 11 residues. Trimming removed 3 bases from V and 9 bases from J, with 8 bases in between. The germline CDR1 and CDR2 sequences are MDHEN and SYDVKM. The CDR3 nucleotides read TGTGCCAGCAGTTTGGGACCTCAAGCTTTCTTT. Amino acid sequence: CASSLGPQAFF. Together with reference TRBV28 and TRBJ1-1, the CDR3 gives the full variable domain: DVKVTQSSRYLVKRTGEKVFLECVQDMDHENMFWYRQDPGLGLRLIYFSYDVKMKEKGDIPEGYSVSREKKERFSLILESASTNQTSMYLCASSLGPQAFFGQGTRLTVV.

V gene TRBV6-5 combines with J gene TRBJ2-2; TRBD2 is a possible D gene (7 bases). This CDR3 spans 15 amino acids. V lost 2 bases and J lost 17, with 24 bases in between. Germline V gene data show CDR1 as MNHEY and CDR2 as SVGAGI. CDR3 residues: CASSYTVDGTGGLFF. In nucleotides, the CDR3 is TGTGCCAGCAGTTACACAGTGGACGGCACCGGGGGGCTATTTTTT.

About this clonotype itself: Mismatch with germline at one junction end may stem from a read error. The chain links TRBV11-2 to TRBJ2-1; D is possibly TRBD2 (5 bases). Germline CDR1 is SGHAT and CDR2 is FQNNGV. The CDR3 sequence is 16 residues long. Here the CDR3 DNA reads TGTGCCACCAGCTCTCGCCCCAGCTGGAGGATCTATGAGCAGTTCTTC. Protein sequence: CATSSRPSWRIYEQFF.

Concerning this clonotype: This CDR3 is missing its conserved last phenylalanine or tryptophan, likely due to a read error. It is unclear where the CDR3 begins or ends on the DNA, so no DNA is shown, and the CDR3 is as TCRdb lists it. This chain connects TRBV11-2 to TRBJ2-7; the D call TRBD2 from the table was never checked on the DNA. Germline assignment: CDR1 SGHAT and CDR2 FQNNGV. The CDR3 sequence runs 14 residues, both termini included. The CDR3 is CASSLVLPSYEQCS.

The chain uses TRBV6-1 and TRBJ2-3, with D perhaps TRBD1 or TRBD2 (5 bases each). The CDR3 sequence is 15 residues long. The ends were cut back, 1 base at V and 10 bases at J, with 18 bases in the middle. Germline assignment: CDR1 MNHNS and CDR2 SASEGT. The DNA for the CDR3 is TGTGCCAGCAGTGAAGGGTTAGCGTTCACAGGTGCGCAGTATTTT. Translated, it gives CASSEGLAFTGAQYF.

This CDR3 is CASSQNPSGSYEQYF. The CDR3 DNA follows: TGTGCCAGCAGCCAAAACCCTAGCGGGAGCTACGAGCAGTACTTC. This chain uses TRBV7-2 with TRBJ2-7; 10 nucleotides align to TRBD2. The length of the CDR3 is 15 residues. J gave up 3 bases and V 5 bases, and 7 bases lay outside the gene matches. The germline V gene encodes CDR1 SGHTA and CDR2 FQGNSA.

This clonotype was observed a few times. A much larger clone is a single base away; this may be a read error. V is TRBV28 and J is TRBJ2-1; D gene unclear. The CDR3 is made up of 10 amino acids. V was pared by 5 bases and J by 9 bases, with 5 bases between. Germline assignment: CDR1 MDHEN and CDR2 SYDVKM. The DNA of the CDR3 is TGTGCCAGCAGTAGCAGTGAGCAGTTCTTC. Residues: CASSSSEQFF.

Regarding this clonotype: One junction end does not reproduce the germline sequence, and a read error may be involved. This chain links TRBV12-3 or TRBV12-4 with TRBJ2-7, with D hard to call. This CDR3 region has 12 residues. The CDR3: CPSSPSSYEQYF. The CDR3 DNA follows: TGTCCCAGCAGTCCGAGTTCATACGAGCAGTACTTC.

This clonotype occurred many times. This chain links TRBV29-1 with TRBJ2-3; the match to TRBD1 covers 10 bases. The J segment lost 4 bases and the V segment lost 4 bases, leaving 5 bases of the junction unmatched. CDR3 length equals 14 residues. Germline values: CDR1 SQVTM, CDR2 ANQGSEA. Here the CDR3 DNA reads TGCAGCGTTGCTGGGACAGGGGTCGCAGATACGCAGTATTTT. Its translation is CSVAGTGVADTQYF.

This sequence joins TRBV11-1 and TRBJ2-1, with 13 bases lining up with TRBD2. This CDR3 has 17 amino acids. Germline loops: CDR1 SGHAT, CDR2 FQDESV (reference sequence). The junction had 12 bases not matched to a gene; V was cut back by 8 bases and J by 5 bases. The CDR3 spells CASGLGLAGEDDNEQFF. The CDR3 nucleotides are TGTGCCAGCGGCCTAGGACTAGCGGGAGAAGATGACAATGAGCAGTTCTTC.

With respect to this clonotype: Sequence at one end of the junction differs from germline and may be a read error. This chain joins TRBV6-6 and TRBJ2-7, with D hard to call. Germline lookup yields CDR1 MNHNY and CDR2 SVGAGI (reference sequence). This CDR3 contains 14 residues. DNA for the CDR3: TGTGCCATCAGTTACGACGCAGGTGGTATCGAGCAGTACTTC. Translating gives CAISYDAGGIEQYF.

Worth noting for this clonotype: This may arise from a read error, as a much more abundant clone is one base away. The chain joins TRBV7-2 to TRBJ2-1, with D possibly being TRBD2 (6 bases). From germline, CDR1 is SGHTA and CDR2 FQGNSA. The CDR3 is 14 amino acids. CDR3 sequence: CASILAPGAREQFF. The CDR3 region has the DNA TGTGCCAGCATCTTAGCCCCGGGAGCTAGGGAGCAGTTCTTC.

The table lists this clonotype with many counts. The chain joins TRBV25-1 to TRBJ1-5, with 10 positions matching TRBD1. The V and J ends lost 7 bases and 2 bases, in that order; junction bases with no gene match: 5. The CDR3 is 15 amino acids. The germline CDR1 and CDR2 sequences are MGHDK and SYGVNS. The CDR3 loop reads CASKGTGAGNQPQHF. In nucleotides, the CDR3 is TGTGCCAGCAAGGGGACAGGGGCGGGCAATCAGCCCCAGCATTTT.

Comment on this clonotype: Mismatch with germline at one junction end may stem from a read error. The V and J genes are TRBV28 and TRBJ2-7, with 9 bases lining up with TRBD1. CDR3 size: 18 residues. Germline V CDR1 and CDR2: MDHEN, SYDVKM. The CDR3 here is CASSLGPGTGLGACEKYF. In DNA form, the CDR3 reads TGTGCCAGCAGTTTGGGTCCAGGGACAGGGCTAGGGGCCTGCGAGAAGTACTTC.

About this clonotype itself: Since no conserved phenylalanine or tryptophan closes the CDR3, a read error is the likely cause. The chain recombines TRBV4-1 with TRBJ2-3, with a possible D match to TRBD2 (5 bases). Trimming took off 3 bases at V and 6 bases at J, with 16 bases between the two ends. The CDR3 totals 15 residues. Per the germline V gene, CDR1 is MGHRA and CDR2 is YSYEKL. The CDR3, as DNA: TGCGCCAGCAGCCATGAAGACCCCGGCGGGGATACGCAGTATCTT. It yields the protein CASSHEDPGGDTQYL.

As to this clonotype: Because the CDR3 is missing its conserved closing phenylalanine or tryptophan, this is likely a read error. The chain joins TRBV6-1 to TRBJ2-7; D is perhaps TRBD1 (5 bases). CDR3 length equals 15 residues. Germline V gene lookup returns CDR1 MNHNS and CDR2 SASEGT. V lost 5 bases, J lost 2 bases, and 16 bases lay in between. The CDR3 nucleotides are TGTGCCAGCAGTCGAGTAGAATTGGGGCCCTACGAGCAGTACTAC. Encoded protein: CASSRVELGPYEQYY.

This clonotype was seen just once. Since no conserved phenylalanine or tryptophan closes the CDR3, a read error is the likely cause. The DNA is omitted, as the CDR3 cannot be located on it reliably, and the CDR3 follows TCRdb's listing. The rearrangement links TRBV11-2 to TRBJ2-7; the table's D call, TRBD2, was not checked against the DNA. Germline V CDR1 and CDR2: SGHAT, FQNNGV. The CDR3 has 15 residues if both end residues are counted. This CDR3 reads CASSYSGPISYEQYI.

The V call is TRBV11-2, the J call TRBJ2-1; the D gene is possibly TRBD2 (6 bases). The V and J ends lost 3 bases and 14 bases respectively, with 20 bases between them. The CDR3 sequence is 14 residues long. CDR1 and CDR2 from the germline V gene are SGHAT and FQNNGV. The CDR3 region has the DNA TGTGCCAGCAGCTTTGGGGAGGAGGGGTTAGGGGAGTTCTTC. This translates into CASSFGEEGLGEFF. The whole variable domain, remainder taken from reference TRBV11-2 and TRBJ2-1, is EAGVAQSPRYKIIEKRQSVAFWCNPISGHATLYWYQQILGQGPKLLIQFQNNGVVDDSQLPKDRFSAERLKGVDSTLKIQPAKLEDSAVYLCASSFGEEGLGEFFGPGTRLTVL.

About this clonotype: Sequence at one end of the junction differs from germline and may be a read error. V gene TRBV11-2 combines with J gene TRBJ1-2; a weak D match, TRBD1 (5 bases). CDR3 length: 13 residues. Germline values: CDR1 SGHAT, CDR2 FQNNGV. This CDR3 is CACSPLWGRGYTF. The CDR3 coding sequence is TGTGCCTGCAGTCCCCTTTGGGGCCGTGGCTATACCTTC.